This T cell receptor beta chain was found in a study of blood T cell repertoires in COVID-19. Looking at the study overall: There were acute and convalescent COVID-19 samples, and they came from the United States, Italy and Spain. PBMCs, B-cell-depleted T cells, or T cells provided the cDNA or gDNA that made up the material.

The V gene's germline CDR1 is LGHDT and CDR2 YNNKEL (reference sequence). V was pared by 0 bases and J by 5 bases, with 13 bases between. This CDR3 comprises 15 residues. Original processing notes: From reference gene primer amplification, estimates of nucleated cell counts were derived. Method: immunoSEQ multiplex PCR; TCRdb's copy keeps in-frame clones and lacks some. That table supplies the V and J calls and clone size; D and trimming were determined from the DNA. The sample carries nearly 350,000 clones, roughly 89% recorded once. The clonotype comes from a woman aged 18-30 years who had recovered from COVID-19. The V gene is TRBV3-1 (or the pseudogene TRBV3-2), the J gene TRBJ2-5; D is unclear. The material sequenced was peripheral blood. CDR3 coding DNA: TGTGCCAGCAGCCAAGATCGGAAGTTGAGGGAGACCCAGTACTTC. It encodes CASSQDRKLRETQYF.